The sample holds a few counts of the clone carrying this T cell receptor beta chain. Antigen specificity is unknown. Sequencing was performed with immunoSEQ multiplex PCR; in TCRdb, only in-frame clones are kept and a portion is missing. The sample consists of fewer than 90,000 clones, approximately 84% of them appearing once. V lost 6 bases and J lost 4, with 10 bases in between. The CDR3 is made up of 13 amino acids. Germline V gene sequence: CDR1 LNHDA, CDR2 SQIVND (reference sequence). The record originates from a study of neoadjuvant anti-PD-1 for oral cavity cancer. Study background: Non-progressing patients received a fourth nivolumab dose near day 43, then surgery on days 50-56.

Study-level points and caveats: PBMC Gini-index clonality exceeded responders' in non-responders post-nivolumab. With three patients per group, TCR findings need larger cohorts. Pretreatment Treg/Th17 ratio correlated inversely with post-treatment tumor clonality.

The clonotype was recovered from a person aged 35 to 85 with oral cavity squamous cell carcinoma. Material: PBMCs, obtained before nivolumab (anti-PD-1) treatment. The gene calls are TRBV19 and TRBJ1-5; D gene unclear. The CDR3 coding sequence is TGTGCCAGTAGCGATGTGACAAATCAGCCCCAGCATTTT. Translation gives CASSDVTNQPQHF. The variable domain in full, completed from reference TRBV19 and TRBJ1-5, reads DGGITQSPKYLFRKEGQNVTLSCEQNLNHDAMYWYRQDPGQGLRLIYYSQIVNDFQKGDIAEGYSVSREKKESFPLTVTSAQKNPTAFYLCASSDVTNQPQHFGDGTRLSIL.